The rows below give T cell receptor beta chains drawn from one sample of a study of T cells expressing NK-cell markers. TCRdb reprocessed the 5' RACE reads and reports one entry per CDR3 protein, with no DNA. Its clone listing holds roughly 430,000 distinct CDR3 sequences. The source material was blood T cells: a sorted CD56 or NKG2C T cell subset, CD4+ or CD8+ T cells, or bulk PBMC T cells (not recorded which). All receptors come from a woman between 18 and 75 years old in good health. Both conserved end residues are part of each CDR3.

TRBJ1-5	TRBV5-6	CASSFGVYSNQPQHF
TRBJ1-1	TRBV20-1	CSAVPDSYEAFF
TRBJ2-5	TRBV6-5	CASSYGAGVYETQYF
TRBJ2-7	TRBV9	CASSVGAVSYEQYF
TRBJ2-7	TRBV15	CATSIRQVSYEQYF
TRBJ2-2	TRBV5-1	CASSRKEGSPGELFF
TRBJ1-5	TRBV7-2	CASSFTGTGQPQHF
TRBJ2-1	TRBV25-1	CASSTIAGGPGNEQFF
TRBJ2-1	TRBV15	CATKGSSYNEQFF
TRBJ2-7	TRBV5-1	CASSLVLAGRDEQYF
TRBJ2-5	TRBV29-1	CSVATLQAIQETQYF
TRBJ2-3	TRBV5-1	CASSLIAGVVADTQYF
TRBJ2-1	TRBV7-2	CASSPRRASGKYNEQFF
TRBJ1-2	TRBV19	CASSARDSLYGYTF
TRBJ2-3	TRBV11-2	CASSLGTSGRSADTQYF
TRBJ2-5	TRBV19	CASMMGTGGQETQYF
TRBJ2-7	TRBV20-1	CSARTPTGSYEQYF
TRBJ1-4	TRBV4-3	CASSQEGQGSEKLFF
TRBJ2-1	TRBV11-1	CASSSGLAVAYNEQFF
TRBJ1-2	TRBV5-4	CASSQGTEGYTF
TRBJ1-4	TRBV20-1	CSAPGEGRREKLFF
TRBJ1-3	TRBV7-9	CASSLTDTGNTIYF
TRBJ2-1	TRBV7-3	CASSPKRYPNEQFF
TRBJ2-5	TRBV29-1	CSVVLSGETQYF
TRBJ2-1	TRBV12-3/TRBV12-4	CASTTHREQFF
TRBJ2-2	TRBV7-2	CASEARPSTGELFF
TRBJ1-4	TRBV7-2	CASSLGPRTTNEKLFF
TRBJ1-4	TRBV10-2	CASSRQLRSNEKLFF
TRBJ2-5	TRBV6-5	CASSYAPGLAKETQYF
TRBJ2-1	TRBV20-1	CSANRGTYNEQFF
TRBJ2-1	TRBV28	CASSSGLAGGPPYNEQFF
TRBJ1-1	TRBV5-1	CASSPTRGRPSEAFF
TRBJ1-5	TRBV27	CASSAVKSNQPQHF
TRBJ1-6	TRBV7-9	CASSLRDSPLHF
TRBJ2-1	TRBV7-9	CASSSRGTGSYNEQFF
TRBJ1-5	TRBV7-2	CASPGQLHSNQPQHF
TRBJ2-1	TRBV3-1	CASSQVNSGVGGYNEQFF
TRBJ1-4	TRBV5-1	CASSMTDGVEKLFF
TRBJ2-2	TRBV27	CASSLDGQGAGELFF
TRBJ2-7	TRBV6-2/TRBV6-3	CASSYPLGPSYEQYF
TRBJ2-3	TRBV18	CASSPFYSTDTQYF
TRBJ1-4	TRBV20-1	CSATNREDATNEKLFF
TRBJ1-5	TRBV12-3/TRBV12-4	CASSRTASRGRNQPQHF
TRBJ2-5	TRBV18	CASSALGQSQETQYF
TRBJ2-3	TRBV6-1	CATHLGRGRTDTQYF
TRBJ1-2	TRBV12-3/TRBV12-4	CASSLDGQPRGYTF
TRBJ2-2	TRBV20-1	CSASPDPNTGELFF
TRBJ2-1	TRBV11-1	CASTIRRDGEQFF
TRBJ2-1	TRBV7-8	CASSPASSSYNEQFF
TRBJ2-3	TRBV28	CASSMTDTQYF
TRBJ1-2	TRBV6-2/TRBV6-3	CASTPTGYGYTF
TRBJ2-3	TRBV4-2	CASSQEEGDLGDTQYF
TRBJ1-5	TRBV12-3/TRBV12-4	CASTQGRRQPQHF
TRBJ2-1	TRBV29-1	CSVRSLGQNYNEQFF
TRBJ1-2	TRBV6-2/TRBV6-3	CASSYRPDYGYTF
TRBJ2-1	TRBV29-1	CSVDGTDYNEQFF
TRBJ2-3	TRBV10-3	CAIRGRSNTDTQYF
TRBJ1-2	TRBV4-2	CASSQDSTVANYGYTF
TRBJ2-1	TRBV20-1	CSAKTPTSGGTFDEQFF